This TCR beta chain appears in the sequencing data of a study of T cells in localized non-small cell lung cancer. On this clone itself: What it recognizes is unknown.

Only in-frame clones appear in the TCRdb table, and some are missing; sequencing was by immunoSEQ multiplex PCR. The sample records approximately 21,000 clones, 75% to 95% being singletons. Study-wide results and limits: Adjacent uninvolved lung had the highest clonality, suggesting focused antigen responses. Elevated blood T cell density was associated with longer overall survival.

The V end was cut by 3 bases, the J end by 0 bases, with 4 bases between. Germline CDR1 and CDR2: PRHDT and FYEKMQ (reference sequence). The CDR3 sequence is 13 residues long. The sequence was collected from a woman aged 35 to 70 with stage I lung adenocarcinoma. The V gene is TRBV13, the J gene TRBJ2-3; no definite D call. The sample in question was peripheral blood, obtained before any cancer treatment. The DNA for the CDR3 is TGTGCCAGCAGCTTCTGGAGCACAGATACGCAGTATTTT. Its protein is CASSFWSTDTQYF. Full variable domain (missing parts from reference TRBV13 and TRBJ2-3): AAGVIQSPRHLIKEKRETATLKCYPIPRHDTVYWYQQGPGQDPQFLISFYEKMQSDKGSIPDRFSAQQFSDYHSELNMSSLELGDSALYFCASSFWSTDTQYFGPGTRLTVL.